Listed here are 29 T cell receptor beta chains from one sample, sequenced in a study of shared clonotypes between healthy human individuals. Sequencing was performed with immunoSEQ multiplex PCR; in TCRdb, only in-frame clones are kept and a portion is missing. The sample carries some 1.4 million clones, roughly 96% recorded once. The sequencing input was naive CD4+ T cells sorted from blood. Documented subset: CD45RA+ positively selected. The receptor set was obtained from a man aged 25-45 years in good health.

The chain couples TRBV2 to TRBJ2-6; D possibly corresponds to TRBD1 (6 bases). The germline CDR1 and CDR2 sequences are SNHLY and FYNNEI. The V and J ends lost 6 bases and 4 bases respectively, with 13 bases between them. The CDR3 runs to 15 residues. The CDR3, as DNA: TGTGCCAGCAGGACAGGTAGCCTCGGGGCCAACGTCCTGACTTTC. It specifies CASRTGSLGANVLTF.

V is TRBV27 and J is TRBJ1-1; TRBD1 is a possible D gene (5 bases). There are 14 residues in the CDR3. Germline values: CDR1 MNHEY, CDR2 SMNVEV (reference sequence). V gave up 6 bases and J gave up 5 bases, with 16 bases separating them. CDR3 DNA sequence: TGTGCCAGCAGACTACAGGACCCCGGAACTGAAGCTTTCTTT. Translating it yields CASRLQDPGTEAFF.

For this clone: An end of the junction differs from the germline gene, which may be a read error. This chain uses TRBV2 with TRBJ2-1, with TRBD1 matching 7 bases. The CDR3 spans 14 residues. CDR1 is SNHLY and CDR2 is FYNNEI in the germline V gene. Here the CDR3 DNA reads TGTGCCAGCAATGAACAGGGGCTGATTAATGAGCAGTTCTTC. Its protein is CASNEQGLINEQFF.

V usage is TRBV6-1 and J usage is TRBJ1-5; D gene ambiguous. With 3 bases removed from V and 3 bases from J, the gap between germline ends came to 6 bases. Germline V CDR1 and CDR2: MNHNS, SASEGT. The CDR3 runs 13 residues. CDR3 coding DNA: TGTGCCAGCAGTGAGGCCTACAATCAGCCCCAGCATTTT. It codes for CASSEAYNQPQHF.

The chain joins TRBV25-1 to TRBJ2-2, with no clear D. The ends were cut back, 2 bases at V and 14 bases at J, with 12 bases in the middle. CDR1 and CDR2 (germline): MGHDK, SYGVNS. The CDR3 sequence is 12 residues long. CDR3 in DNA: TGTGCCAGCAGTGAACCGTTGGGCCCTCTGTTTTTT. Its protein product is CASSEPLGPLFF.

This chain links TRBV21-1 with TRBJ2-4; TRBD2, as called in the table, went unchecked against the DNA. TRBV21-1 is shown as a pseudogene. The CDR3 totals 16 residues. This CDR3 reads CASSSRGHPAKNIQYF. CDR3 nucleotide sequence: TGTGCCAGCAGCTCACGCGGGCATCCAGCCAAAAACATTCAGTACTTC.

The V gene is TRBV19, the J gene TRBJ1-4, with a weak D call TRBD1 (6 bases). Germline CDR1 LNHDA, CDR2 SQIVND (reference sequence). The CDR3 sequence is 15 residues long. V lost 5 bases to trimming and J lost 4 bases, with 14 bases between them. The CDR3 sequence is CASSALDRINEKLFF. CDR3 coding DNA: TGTGCCAGTAGTGCCTTGGACAGAATTAATGAAAAACTGTTTTTT.

Remarks on this clone: Other nucleotide sequences from this sample produce the same CDR3. The rearrangement links TRBV19 to TRBJ2-7, with D perhaps matching TRBD2 (5 bases). The CDR3 is made up of 14 amino acids. V shed 9 bases and J shed 0 bases, with 15 bases lying between them. The germline gives CDR1 LNHDA, CDR2 SQIVND (reference sequence). The CDR3 DNA sequence: TGTGCCAGCAGTCTGAGCGGAGCCTCCTACGAGCAGTACTTC. Protein: CASSLSGASYEQYF.

This chain joins TRBV4-3 and TRBJ1-2; D is uncertain. CDR3 length: 13 residues. V lost 1 base and J lost 6, with 9 bases in between. Germline CDR1 LGHNA, CDR2 YSLEER. The CDR3 is CASSQGVKHGYTF. The DNA of the CDR3 is TGCGCCAGCAGCCAAGGAGTAAAGCATGGCTACACCTTC.

The gene calls are TRBV2 and TRBJ1-1; D remains ambiguous. The CDR3 totals 13 residues. Per germline, CDR1 SNHLY and CDR2 FYNNEI. V lost 7 bases and J lost 3, with 12 bases in between. CDR3 sequence (DNA): TGTGCCAGCACTTCATGGATGGACACTGAAGCTTTCTTT. It codes for CASTSWMDTEAFF.

This clone was picked up one time. V and J are TRBV29-1 and TRBJ2-1, with D possibly TRBD2 on 5 matching bases. The CDR3 is 12 amino acids. Germline V gene lookup returns CDR1 SQVTM and CDR2 ANQGSEA. V shed 5 bases and J shed 5 bases, with 10 bases lying between them. The chain's CDR3 is CSVRRTDNEQFF. The DNA of the CDR3 is TGCAGCGTTCGGAGGACGGACAATGAGCAGTTCTTC.

The chain recombines TRBV10-3 with TRBJ2-3, with D hard to call. CDR3 length: 17 amino acids. Germline values: CDR1 ENHRY, CDR2 SYGVKD. The V end was cut by 4 bases, the J end by 2 bases, with 19 bases between. CDR3 bases: TGTGCCATCAGTGGTTGGACCCCGGAGTTAAACACAGATACGCAGTATTTT. It yields the protein CAISGWTPELNTDTQYF.

This clone was observed once. The chain links TRBV28 to TRBJ2-7; tentative D call: TRBD1 (7 bases). Per the germline V gene, CDR1 is MDHEN and CDR2 is SYDVKM. The germline V and J ends were trimmed by 7 bases and 0 bases, with 13 bases remaining between them. This CDR3 region has 14 residues. The CDR3 spells CASTRGDSSYEQYF. The CDR3 DNA follows: TGTGCCAGCACCCGCGGGGACAGCTCCTACGAGCAGTACTTC.

J is TRBJ1-2 and V is TRBV5-5, with D possibly matching TRBD1 (6 bases). Trimming left V 2 bases short and J 6 bases short, with 8 bases between. In germline, CDR1 is SGHKS, CDR2 YYEKEE (reference sequence). The CDR3 length is 12 residues. CDR3 nucleotide sequence: TGTGCCAGCAGCTTTTCAGGGGATGGCTACACCTTC. Protein sequence: CASSFSGDGYTF.

In this sample, this clone turned up a few times. The chain is built from TRBV10-3 and TRBJ1-5, with 8 bases fitting TRBD1. Trimming at V came to 4 bases and at J to 4 bases, leaving 6 bases not matched to a gene. This CDR3 is 15 amino acids long. Looked up from germline, CDR1 is ENHRY and CDR2 is SYGVKD. CDR3 sequence reads: CAISGGQGLNQPQHF. CDR3 DNA: TGTGCCATCAGTGGAGGACAGGGCCTGAATCAGCCCCAGCATTTT.

In regard to this clone: Distinct nucleotide sequences in the sample also encode this CDR3. The chain employs TRBV5-1 and TRBJ1-1; D gene ambiguous. The CDR3 runs 14 residues. Germline-derived CDR1 and CDR2 are SGHRS and YFSETQ. Trimming pared 0 bases from V and 0 bases from J, leaving 6 bases between. The DNA of the CDR3 is TGCGCCAGCAGCTTGGCTAGCATGAACACTGAAGCTTTCTTT. Protein sequence: CASSLASMNTEAFF.

As concerns this clone: Other DNA variants within this sample encode the same CDR3. The chain recombines TRBV19 with TRBJ2-3; a weak D match, TRBD2 (6 bases). Germline V gene lookup returns CDR1 LNHDA and CDR2 SQIVND (reference sequence). The V end lost 6 bases, the J end lost 0 bases, and 10 bases lay between the germline ends. This CDR3 has 14 residues. The CDR3 sequence: CASRTSGSTDTQYF. The CDR3 DNA follows: TGTGCCAGTAGGACGAGCGGGAGCACAGATACGCAGTATTTT. The full variable domain, with the rest looked up from reference TRBV19 and TRBJ2-3, is DGGITQSPKYLFRKEGQNVTLSCEQNLNHDAMYWYRQDPGQGLRLIYYSQIVNDFQKGDIAEGYSVSREKKESFPLTVTSAQKNPTAFYLCASRTSGSTDTQYFGPGTRLTVL.

The gene calls are TRBV9 and TRBJ2-2, with 7 nucleotides matching TRBD2. The CDR3 is 14 residues long. The germline CDR1 and CDR2 sequences are SGDLS and YYNGEE. Germline trimming cut 6 bases from V and 6 bases from J; bases unmatched to any gene: 8. The CDR3 region is CASKTGGLSGELFF. In DNA form, the CDR3 reads TGTGCCAGCAAAACGGGAGGTTTGTCCGGGGAGCTGTTTTTT.

This rearrangement joins TRBV5-5 to TRBJ2-7; D unresolved. Per the germline V gene, CDR1 is SGHKS and CDR2 is YYEKEE (reference sequence). This CDR3 contains 13 residues. V was clipped by 2 bases and J by 3 bases, with 9 bases between them. The CDR3 is CASSFSDVYEQYF. The DNA of the CDR3 is TGTGCCAGCAGCTTTTCTGACGTCTACGAGCAGTACTTC.

The CDR3 nucleotides are TGTGCCAGCAGCTTAGCTCGGGCGGGCTACTACAATGAGCAGTTCTTC. It codes for CASSLARAGYYNEQFF. This sequence joins TRBV7-8 and TRBJ2-1, with D possibly being TRBD2 (5 bases). Looked up from germline, CDR1 is SGHVS and CDR2 is FQNEAQ. CDR3 length: 16 residues. Trimming removed 0 bases from V and 3 bases from J, with 12 bases in between.

CDR3 region: CAAGGKLANYGYTF. CDR3 sequence (DNA): TGTGCCGCAGGAGGGAAATTAGCTAACTATGGCTACACCTTC. The rearrangement links TRBV7-8 to TRBJ1-2; D call uncertain. The germline V and J ends were trimmed by 11 bases and 0 bases, with 16 bases remaining between them. Germline CDR1 is SGHVS and CDR2 is FQNEAQ. The CDR3 runs to 14 residues. The full variable domain, in which reference TRBV7-8 and TRBJ1-2 provide the parts outside the CDR3, is GAGVSQSPRYKVAKRGQDVALRCDPISGHVSLFWYQQALGQGPEFLTYFQNEAQLDKSGLPSDRFFAERPEGSVSTLKIQRTQQEDSAVYLCAAGGKLANYGYTFGSGTRLTVV.

In its sample, this clone was seen once. The rearrangement uses TRBV27 and TRBJ2-3; either TRBD1 or TRBD2 may supply D (5 bases each). V gave up 3 bases and J gave up 0 bases, with 13 bases separating them. Germline CDR1 reads MNHEY; CDR2 reads SMNVEV (reference sequence). The CDR3 length is 16 residues. The CDR3 here is CASSFFSGSSTDTQYF. Here the CDR3 DNA reads TGTGCCAGCAGTTTCTTCTCAGGGAGTAGCACAGATACGCAGTATTTT.

This chain connects TRBV6-5 to TRBJ2-7; D uncertain. CDR1 and CDR2 (germline): MNHEY, SVGAGI. CDR3 size: 12 residues. The V and J ends lost 5 bases and 2 bases respectively, with 7 bases between them. CDR3 DNA: TGTGCCAGCAGTAAACACACCTACGAGCAGTACTTC. The encoded protein is CASSKHTYEQYF.

This chain uses TRBV11-3 with TRBJ2-3, with 8 bases matching TRBD1. J was trimmed by 4 bases and V by 5 bases; bases with no gene match: 2. CDR1 is SGHNT, CDR2 YENEEA, per germline. The CDR3 loop spans 13 amino acids. The CDR3 reads CASSARGPDTQYF. DNA of the CDR3: TGTGCCAGCAGCGCCAGGGGGCCAGATACGCAGTATTTT.

This clone appeared once. The gene calls are TRBV5-1 and TRBJ2-7; D possibly corresponds to TRBD1 (5 bases). The length of the CDR3 is 15 residues. Germline CDR1 and CDR2: SGHRS and YFSETQ. Trimming cost V 3 bases and J 0 bases, with 13 bases left between them. The CDR3: CASSSRQTLSYEQYF. The CDR3 DNA reads TGCGCCAGCAGCTCGAGACAGACGCTCTCCTACGAGCAGTACTTC. Supplemented by reference TRBV5-1 and TRBJ2-7, the full variable domain reads KAGVTQTPRYLIKTRGQQVTLSCSPISGHRSVSWYQQTPGQGLQFLFEYFSETQRNKGNFPGRFSGRQFSNSRSEMNVSTLELGDSALYLCASSSRQTLSYEQYFGPGTRLTVT.

CDR3 coding DNA: TGCGCCAGCAGCTCCGCCTCCTACGAGCAGTACTTC. It yields the protein CASSSASYEQYF. The V gene is TRBV5-1, the J gene TRBJ2-7; D gene unclear. The V gene lost 3 bases and the J gene lost 0 bases, with 4 bases spanning the gap. The CDR3 sequence is 12 residues long. CDR1 is SGHRS and CDR2 is YFSETQ in the germline V gene.

The rearrangement links TRBV4-2 to TRBJ2-5; D gene ambiguous. Trimming cost V 1 base and J 2 bases, with 8 bases left between them. CDR1 is LGHNA, CDR2 YNFKEQ, per germline. This CDR3 has 14 residues. The CDR3, as DNA: TGTGCCAGCAGCCAAGGTAGCCGACAAGAGACCCAGTACTTC. This sequence encodes CASSQGSRQETQYF.

The rearrangement uses TRBV11-2 and TRBJ2-3, with D perhaps matching TRBD1 (5 bases). Trimming cost V 2 bases and J 10 bases, with 19 bases left between them. Looked up from germline, CDR1 is SGHAT and CDR2 is FQNNGV. The CDR3 has 15 amino acids. The CDR3 protein is CASSLKDILRDPQYF. CDR3 sequence (DNA): TGTGCCAGCAGCTTAAAGGACATCCTAAGGGATCCGCAGTATTTT. The full variable domain, rest sourced from reference TRBV11-2 and TRBJ2-3, is EAGVAQSPRYKIIEKRQSVAFWCNPISGHATLYWYQQILGQGPKLLIQFQNNGVVDDSQLPKDRFSAERLKGVDSTLKIQPAKLEDSAVYLCASSLKDILRDPQYFGPGTRLTVL.

This clone was seen a single time. The same CDR3 can be traced to other DNA sequences in this sample. The chain has TRBV18 and TRBJ1-1; possibly TRBD1 for D (6 bases). Germline CDR1 is KGHSH and CDR2 is LQKENI. The CDR3 loop spans 14 amino acids. The ends were cut back, 6 bases at V and 2 bases at J, with 13 bases in the middle. CDR3 sequence reads: CASSLKQGNTEAFF. CDR3 DNA sequence: TGTGCCAGCTCGCTTAAACAGGGTAACACTGAAGCTTTCTTT.